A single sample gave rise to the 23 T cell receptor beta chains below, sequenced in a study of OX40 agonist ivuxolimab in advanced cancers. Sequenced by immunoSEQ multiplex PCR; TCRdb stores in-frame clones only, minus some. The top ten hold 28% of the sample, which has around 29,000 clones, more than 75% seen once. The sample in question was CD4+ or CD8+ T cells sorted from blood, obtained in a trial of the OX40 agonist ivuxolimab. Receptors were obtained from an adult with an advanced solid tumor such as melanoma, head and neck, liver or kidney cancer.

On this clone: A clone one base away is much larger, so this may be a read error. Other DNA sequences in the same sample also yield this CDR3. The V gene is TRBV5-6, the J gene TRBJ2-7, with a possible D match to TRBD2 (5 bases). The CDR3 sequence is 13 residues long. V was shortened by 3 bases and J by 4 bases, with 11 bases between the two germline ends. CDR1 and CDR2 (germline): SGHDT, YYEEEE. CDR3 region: CASSSQGSYEQYF. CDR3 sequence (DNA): TGTGCCAGCAGCTCACAAGGGAGTTACGAGCAGTACTTC.

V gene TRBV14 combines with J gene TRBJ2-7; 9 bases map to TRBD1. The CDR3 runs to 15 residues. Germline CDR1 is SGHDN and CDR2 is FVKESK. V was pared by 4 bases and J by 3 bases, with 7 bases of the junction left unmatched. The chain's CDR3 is CASSPGTGSRYEQYF. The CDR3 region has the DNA TGTGCCAGCAGCCCCGGGACAGGGTCTCGCTACGAGCAGTACTTC. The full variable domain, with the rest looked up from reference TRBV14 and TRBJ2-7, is EAGVTQFPSHSVIEKGQTVTLRCDPISGHDNLYWYRRVMGKEIKFLLHFVKESKQDESGMPNNRFLAERTGGTYSTLKVQPAELEDSGVYFCASSPGTGSRYEQYFGPGTRLTVT.

The CDR3 here is CASSQDYGQPQHF. The CDR3 DNA is TGTGCCAGCAGCCAAGATTACGGTCAGCCCCAGCATTTT. This sequence joins TRBV4-2 and TRBJ1-5; D remains unclear. Germline assignment: CDR1 LGHNA and CDR2 YNFKEQ. The CDR3 consists of 13 residues. Trimming took 0 bases from V and 6 from J, leaving 6 bases between them.

The CDR3 sequence: CASWNRGRYGYTF. CDR3 nucleotides: TGTGCCAGCTGGAACAGGGGGCGTTATGGCTACACCTTC. The rearrangement links TRBV9 to TRBJ1-2, with TRBD1 identical over 9 bases. After removal of 7 bases from V and 5 bases from J, the junction contained 6 bases not matched to a gene. The CDR3 is made up of 13 amino acids. The V gene's germline CDR1 is SGDLS and CDR2 YYNGEE.

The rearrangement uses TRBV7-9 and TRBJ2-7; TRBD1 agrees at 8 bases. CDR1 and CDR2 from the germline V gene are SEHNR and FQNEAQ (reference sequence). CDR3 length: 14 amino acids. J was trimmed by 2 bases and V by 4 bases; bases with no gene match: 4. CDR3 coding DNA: TGTGCCAGCAGCTCCGGACAGGGAGCCTACGAGCAGTACTTC. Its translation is CASSSGQGAYEQYF. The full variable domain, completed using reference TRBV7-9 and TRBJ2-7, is DTGVSQNPRHKITKRGQNVTFRCDPISEHNRLYWYRQTLGQGPEFLTYFQNEAQLEKSRLLSDRFSAERPKGSFSTLEIQRTEQGDSAMYLCASSSGQGAYEQYFGPGTRLTVT.

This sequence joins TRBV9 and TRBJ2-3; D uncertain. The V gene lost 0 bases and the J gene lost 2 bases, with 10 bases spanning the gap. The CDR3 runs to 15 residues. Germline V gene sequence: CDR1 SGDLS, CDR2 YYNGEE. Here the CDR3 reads CASSVGVSSTDTQYF. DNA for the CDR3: TGTGCCAGCAGCGTAGGGGTTAGTTCCACAGATACGCAGTATTTT. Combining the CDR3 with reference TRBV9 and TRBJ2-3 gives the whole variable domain DSGVTQTPKHLITATGQRVTLRCSPRSGDLSVYWYQQSLDQGLQFLIQYYNGEERAKGNILERFSAQQFPDLHSELNLSSLELGDSALYFCASSVGVSSTDTQYFGPGTRLTVL.

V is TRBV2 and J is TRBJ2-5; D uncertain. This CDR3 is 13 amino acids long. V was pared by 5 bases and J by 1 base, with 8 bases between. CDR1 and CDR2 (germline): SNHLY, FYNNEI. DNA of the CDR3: TGTGCCAGCAGTCCCTGGGTCCAAGAGACCCAGTACTTC. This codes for CASSPWVQETQYF.

For the CDR3, the DNA is TGTGCCAAAGACAGGGGGCTCAATGAGCAGTTCTTC. Residues: CAKDRGLNEQFF. This chain uses TRBV2 with TRBJ2-1, with 10 bases lining up with TRBD1. The V gene's germline CDR1 is SNHLY and CDR2 FYNNEI. The V segment lost 10 bases and the J segment 6 bases; nucleotides outside the gene matches: 3. The CDR3 has 12 amino acids. The complete variable domain, with remaining parts taken from reference TRBV2 and TRBJ2-1, reads EPEVTQTPSHQVTQMGQEVILRCVPISNHLYFYWYRQILGQKVEFLVSFYNNEISEKSEIFDDQFSVERPDGSNFTLKIRSTKLEDSAMYFCAKDRGLNEQFFGPGTRLTVL.

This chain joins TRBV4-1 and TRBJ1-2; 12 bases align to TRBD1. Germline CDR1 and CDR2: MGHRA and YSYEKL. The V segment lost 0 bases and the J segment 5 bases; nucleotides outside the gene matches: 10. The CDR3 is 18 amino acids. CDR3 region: CASSQEPGTGGAGYGYTF. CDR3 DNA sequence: TGCGCCAGCAGCCAAGAACCCGGGACAGGGGGCGCAGGGTATGGCTACACCTTC.

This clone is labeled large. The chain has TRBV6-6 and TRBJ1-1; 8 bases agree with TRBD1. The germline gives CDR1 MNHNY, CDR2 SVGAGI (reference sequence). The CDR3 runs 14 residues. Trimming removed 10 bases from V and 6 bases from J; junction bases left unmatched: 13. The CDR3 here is CATSFFGQGAEAFF. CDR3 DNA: TGTGCCACTTCGTTTTTCGGACAGGGTGCTGAAGCTTTCTTT.

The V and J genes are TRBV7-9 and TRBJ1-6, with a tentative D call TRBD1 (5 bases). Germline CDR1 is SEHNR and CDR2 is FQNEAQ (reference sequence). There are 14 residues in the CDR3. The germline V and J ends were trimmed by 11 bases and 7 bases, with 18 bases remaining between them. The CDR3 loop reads CAPRRAGDNSPLHF. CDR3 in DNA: TGTGCCCCTAGACGGGCGGGGGACAATTCACCCCTCCACTTT.

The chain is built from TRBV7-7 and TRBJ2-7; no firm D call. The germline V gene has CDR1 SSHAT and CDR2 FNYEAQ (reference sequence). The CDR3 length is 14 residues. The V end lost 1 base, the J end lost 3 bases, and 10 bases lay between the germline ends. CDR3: CASSLGSGDYEQYF. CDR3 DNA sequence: TGTGCCAGCAGCTTAGGATCTGGGGACTACGAGCAGTACTTC.

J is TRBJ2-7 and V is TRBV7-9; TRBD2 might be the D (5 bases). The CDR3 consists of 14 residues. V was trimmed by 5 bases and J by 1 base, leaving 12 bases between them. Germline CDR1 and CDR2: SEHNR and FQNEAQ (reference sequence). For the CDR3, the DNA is TGTGCCAGCAGCAACCGGGATTTTTCCTACGAGCAGTACTTC. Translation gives CASSNRDFSYEQYF.

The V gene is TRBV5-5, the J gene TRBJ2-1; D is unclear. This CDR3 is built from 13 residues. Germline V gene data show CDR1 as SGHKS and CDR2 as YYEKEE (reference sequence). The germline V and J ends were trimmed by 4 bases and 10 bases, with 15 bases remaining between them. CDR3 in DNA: TGTGCCAGCAGCCCGGTGGAGACGGGCGAGCAGTTCTTC. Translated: CASSPVETGEQFF.

The CDR3 DNA reads TGTGCCAGCAGTTACTCCCTAGGGAACACTGAAGCTTTCTTT. Residues: CASSYSLGNTEAFF. The V and J genes are TRBV6-5 and TRBJ1-1; D ambiguous. The CDR3 spans 14 residues. Germline CDR1 reads MNHEY; CDR2 reads SVGAGI. V shed 0 bases and J shed 1 base, with 6 bases lying between them.

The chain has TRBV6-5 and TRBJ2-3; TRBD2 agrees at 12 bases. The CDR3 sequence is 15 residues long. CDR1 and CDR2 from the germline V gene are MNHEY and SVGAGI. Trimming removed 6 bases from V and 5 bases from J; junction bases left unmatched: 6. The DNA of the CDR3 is TGTGCCAGCAGAACTAGCGGGGGGCAAGGAGATACGCAGTATTTT. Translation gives CASRTSGGQGDTQYF.

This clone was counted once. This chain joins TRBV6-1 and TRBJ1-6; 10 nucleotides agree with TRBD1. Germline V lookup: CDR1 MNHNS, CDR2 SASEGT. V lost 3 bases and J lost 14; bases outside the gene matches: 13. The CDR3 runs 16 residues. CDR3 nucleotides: TGTGCCAGCAGTGACCGAGGGTGGGGACAGGGGATCACCCTCCACTTT. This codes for CASSDRGWGQGITLHF.

CDR3 in DNA: TGTGCCAGCAGCCCGGATAGGGGACAGAATCTCTACGAGCAGTACTTC. It yields the protein CASSPDRGQNLYEQYF. The gene calls are TRBV5-6 and TRBJ2-7, with 7 bases that match TRBD1. Trimming removed 4 bases from V and 3 bases from J; junction bases left unmatched: 13. Germline V gene lookup returns CDR1 SGHDT and CDR2 YYEEEE. CDR3 length: 16 residues.

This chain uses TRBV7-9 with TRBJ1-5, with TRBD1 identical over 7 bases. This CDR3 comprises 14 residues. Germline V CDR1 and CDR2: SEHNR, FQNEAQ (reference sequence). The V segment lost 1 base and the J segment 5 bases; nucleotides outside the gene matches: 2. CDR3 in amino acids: CASSLVGGDQPQHF. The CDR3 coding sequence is TGTGCCAGCAGCTTAGTAGGGGGCGATCAGCCCCAGCATTTT.

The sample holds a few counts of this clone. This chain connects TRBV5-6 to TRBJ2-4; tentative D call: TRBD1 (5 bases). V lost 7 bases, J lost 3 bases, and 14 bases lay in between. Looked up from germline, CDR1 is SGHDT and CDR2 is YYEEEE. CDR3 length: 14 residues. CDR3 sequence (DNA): TGTGCCAGCTTAAAGGGGTTGGACAAAAACATTCAGTACTTC. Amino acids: CASLKGLDKNIQYF.

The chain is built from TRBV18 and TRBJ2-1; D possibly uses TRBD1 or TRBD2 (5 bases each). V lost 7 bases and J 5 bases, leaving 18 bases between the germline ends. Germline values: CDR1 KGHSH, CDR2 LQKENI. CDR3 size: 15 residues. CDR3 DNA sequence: TGTGCCAGCTTCACCACGTTCGGGACGAACAATGAGCAGTTCTTC. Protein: CASFTTFGTNNEQFF.

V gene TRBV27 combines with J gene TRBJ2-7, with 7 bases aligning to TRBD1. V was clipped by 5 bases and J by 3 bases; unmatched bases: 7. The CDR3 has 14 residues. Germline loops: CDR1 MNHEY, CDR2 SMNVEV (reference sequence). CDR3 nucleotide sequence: TGTGCCAGCAGTGCCCCCCGGGACAGCTACGAGCAGTACTTC. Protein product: CASSAPRDSYEQYF.

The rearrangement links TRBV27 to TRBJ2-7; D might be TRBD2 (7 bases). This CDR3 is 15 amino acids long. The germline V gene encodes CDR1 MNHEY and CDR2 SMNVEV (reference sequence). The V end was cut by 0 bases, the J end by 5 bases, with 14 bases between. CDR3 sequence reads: CASSLSRGPKDEQYF. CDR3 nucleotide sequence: TGTGCCAGCAGTTTATCGCGGGGGCCAAAGGACGAGCAGTACTTC.